The 21 T cell receptor beta chains in this list originate from one sample, sequenced in a study of blood T cell repertoires in COVID-19. Profiling relied on immunoSEQ multiplex PCR, and the TCRdb table lists in-frame clones only, not all of them. Altogether 130,000 to 150,000 clones are present, more than 75% being singletons, with the ten largest covering about 16%. The specimen was peripheral blood. The receptor source for this set is a human donor with acute or convalescent COVID-19. The donor label of this sample is uncertain.

This chain links TRBV3-1 (or the pseudogene TRBV3-2) with TRBJ1-6; 7 bases agree with TRBD1. Germline-derived CDR1 and CDR2 are LGHDT and YNNKEL (reference sequence). The CDR3 contains 18 residues. With V trimmed by 2 bases and J by 3 bases, 10 bases remained unmatched. The CDR3 bases are TGTGCCAGCAGCCAAACATCCCCCCGGGACAGCTATAATTCACCCCTCCACTTT. Its translation is CASSQTSPRDSYNSPLHF.

This clone was detected once. The chain couples TRBV2 to TRBJ1-2; TRBD1 matches 10 bases. The germline V gene has CDR1 SNHLY and CDR2 FYNNEI. The CDR3 length is 12 residues. Trimming at V came to 7 bases and at J to 14 bases, leaving 10 bases not matched to a gene. The CDR3 region is CASTEWGQGLTF. CDR3 nucleotide sequence: TGTGCCAGCACCGAGTGGGGACAGGGGTTGACCTTC.

This clone was seen a single time. V is TRBV19 and J is TRBJ2-2; TRBD1 agrees at 7 bases. The length of the CDR3 is 15 residues. With 4 bases clipped from V and 0 bases from J, the junction kept 2 bases outside the gene matches. Germline V gene data show CDR1 as LNHDA and CDR2 as SQIVND (reference sequence). CDR3 sequence reads: CASSNRGSNTGELFF. CDR3 DNA: TGTGCCAGTAGTAACAGGGGATCGAACACCGGGGAGCTGTTTTTT. Full variable domain (outside the CDR3, taken from reference TRBV19 and TRBJ2-2): DGGITQSPKYLFRKEGQNVTLSCEQNLNHDAMYWYRQDPGQGLRLIYYSQIVNDFQKGDIAEGYSVSREKKESFPLTVTSAQKNPTAFYLCASSNRGSNTGELFFGEGSRLTVL.

The rearrangement uses TRBV30 and TRBJ1-6; D possibly corresponds to TRBD1 (5 bases). Germline V gene data show CDR1 as GTSNPN and CDR2 as SVGIG (reference sequence). Trimming shortened V by 1 base and J by 10 bases, and 11 bases separated the two germline ends. The CDR3 has 13 residues. The CDR3 sequence is CAWSEQAGSPLHF. Written as DNA, the CDR3 is TGTGCCTGGAGTGAACAGGCCGGATCACCCCTCCACTTT.

Only one count was recorded for this clone. This chain connects TRBV27 to TRBJ1-2; 8 bases fit TRBD1. Trimming at V came to 2 bases and at J to 4 bases, leaving 3 bases not matched to a gene. The length of the CDR3 is 14 residues. The germline V gene has CDR1 MNHEY and CDR2 SMNVEV (reference sequence). The CDR3 DNA sequence: TGTGCCAGCAGTTTAAAAGGGACAGGCTATGGCTACACCTTC. This sequence encodes CASSLKGTGYGYTF.

V and J are TRBV20-1 and TRBJ1-2, with 10 nucleotides matching TRBD1. The germline V gene has CDR1 DFQATT and CDR2 SNEGSKA (reference sequence). The CDR3 extends over 14 amino acids. V lost 3 bases, J lost 8 bases, and 9 bases stayed unmatched. This chain's CDR3 is CSASARQGAWGYTF. In DNA, the CDR3 is TGCAGTGCTAGTGCCCGACAGGGGGCGTGGGGCTACACCTTC.

This clone was found a few times. The V call is TRBV5-1, the J call TRBJ1-2; TRBD1 agrees at 7 bases. This CDR3 region has 14 residues. After removal of 5 bases from V and 8 bases from J, the junction contained 12 bases not matched to a gene. Per the germline V gene, CDR1 is SGHRS and CDR2 is YFSETQ. DNA of the CDR3: TGCGCCAGCAGGGGAACAGGGGAATGGGGAGGCTACACCTTC. Amino acid sequence: CASRGTGEWGGYTF.

The rearrangement joins TRBV7-2 to TRBJ2-3; 8 bases fit TRBD1. J gave up 0 bases and V 2 bases, and 4 bases lay outside the gene matches. This CDR3 is built from 16 residues. Germline loops: CDR1 SGHTA, CDR2 FQGNSA. The CDR3 DNA reads TGTGCCAGCAGCTTATGGGGACAGGATAGCACAGATACGCAGTATTTT. Protein product: CASSLWGQDSTDTQYF.

This clone was recorded only once. The J gene is TRBJ1-1, the V gene TRBV19; 9 nucleotides align to TRBD1. CDR1 and CDR2 (germline): LNHDA, SQIVND (reference sequence). The CDR3 totals 13 residues. V shed 7 bases, J shed 4 bases, and the junction held 4 bases outside the gene matches. The CDR3 reads CASKDRGGTEAFF. The CDR3 nucleotides read TGTGCCAGTAAGGACAGGGGAGGCACTGAAGCTTTCTTT. The full variable domain, with the rest looked up from reference TRBV19 and TRBJ1-1, is DGGITQSPKYLFRKEGQNVTLSCEQNLNHDAMYWYRQDPGQGLRLIYYSQIVNDFQKGDIAEGYSVSREKKESFPLTVTSAQKNPTAFYLCASKDRGGTEAFFGQGTRLTVV.

The chain couples TRBV2 to TRBJ1-1; TRBD1 agrees at 8 bases. The CDR3 sequence is 14 residues long. Germline values: CDR1 SNHLY, CDR2 FYNNEI. The V segment lost 6 bases and the J segment 0 bases; nucleotides outside the gene matches: 3. CDR3 bases: TGTGCCAGCAGGGGACAGGACCTGAACACTGAAGCTTTCTTT. Residues: CASRGQDLNTEAFF.

The table lists this clone with many counts. This sequence joins TRBV10-1 and TRBJ2-1, with 10 nucleotides matching TRBD2. The CDR3 extends over 15 amino acids. The junction had 6 bases not matched to a gene; V was cut back by 4 bases and J by 6 bases. The germline V gene encodes CDR1 WNHNN and CDR2 SYGVQD (reference sequence). CDR3 amino acids: CASSGLAGVSNEQFF. The DNA for the CDR3 is TGCGCCAGCAGTGGTCTAGCGGGGGTCTCCAATGAGCAGTTCTTC.

The chain has TRBV18 and TRBJ1-2; D is possibly TRBD1 (5 bases). The germline CDR1 and CDR2 sequences are KGHSH and LQKENI. Trimming took off 6 bases at V and 6 bases at J, with 20 bases between the two ends. The CDR3 consists of 15 residues. The CDR3 sequence is CASSPRRQGMDGYTF. CDR3 DNA: TGTGCCAGCTCTCCCCGTCGGCAGGGAATGGATGGCTACACCTTC.

The chain employs TRBV3-1 (or the pseudogene TRBV3-2) and TRBJ1-4; TRBD1 might be the D (6 bases). CDR1 is LGHDT and CDR2 is YNNKEL in the germline V gene (reference sequence). Trimming removed 2 bases at V and 2 bases at J, with 15 bases between. The CDR3 has 17 amino acids. The CDR3 DNA follows: TGTGCCAGCAGCCAAAAGGGCAGGGGCGCTACTAATGAAAAACTGTTTTTT. The encoded protein is CASSQKGRGATNEKLFF.

CDR3 loop: CASSVSSYNSPLHF. The CDR3 DNA sequence: TGTGCCAGCAGTGTTAGCTCCTATAATTCACCCCTCCACTTT. This chain uses TRBV6-4 with TRBJ1-6; D unclear. V gave up 4 bases and J gave up 0 bases, with 4 bases separating them. This CDR3 contains 14 residues. Germline values: CDR1 MRHNA, CDR2 SNTAGT.

The chain employs TRBV7-2 and TRBJ2-5; 11 bases fit TRBD2. The CDR3 consists of 15 residues. Germline trimming cut 1 base from V and 2 bases from J; bases unmatched to any gene: 0. Germline-derived CDR1 and CDR2 are SGHTA and FQGNSA. The CDR3 DNA sequence: TGTGCCAGCAGCTTAGGACTAGCGGGGCAAGAGACCCAGTACTTC. It is translated as CASSLGLAGQETQYF.

This chain connects TRBV2 to TRBJ2-4, with 8 bases that match TRBD1. The germline V gene encodes CDR1 SNHLY and CDR2 FYNNEI. V lost 4 bases, J lost 6 bases, and 5 bases stayed unmatched. This CDR3 spans 14 amino acids. Here the CDR3 DNA reads TGTGCCAGCAGTGTTGACAGGGGCAGAAACATTCAGTACTTC. Translated: CASSVDRGRNIQYF.

The chain employs TRBV5-1 and TRBJ2-2; D is perhaps TRBD1 (5 bases). The CDR3 length is 15 residues. V gave up 0 bases and J gave up 3 bases, with 9 bases separating them. Germline CDR1 reads SGHRS; CDR2 reads YFSETQ. The CDR3, as DNA: TGCGCCAGCAGCTTGGAAGGGGCTGACACCGGGGAGCTGTTTTTT. This gives the protein CASSLEGADTGELFF.

This clone has ten or more counts. The genes are TRBV4-1 and TRBJ1-2, with 7 bases lining up with TRBD1. CDR1 and CDR2 (germline): MGHRA, YSYEKL. The V segment lost 3 bases and the J segment 8 bases; nucleotides outside the gene matches: 9. There are 14 residues in the CDR3. In DNA, the CDR3 is TGCGCCAGCAGCCAGGCCCCGACAGGGTTAGGCTACACCTTC. This gives the protein CASSQAPTGLGYTF.

The rearrangement uses TRBV5-6 and TRBJ2-7, with 7 bases that match TRBD2. J gave up 2 bases and V 6 bases, and 11 bases lay outside the gene matches. Per the germline V gene, CDR1 is SGHDT and CDR2 is YYEEEE. This CDR3 contains 15 residues. CDR3 region: CASTLSGGVTYEQYF. In DNA form, the CDR3 reads TGTGCCAGCACCCTAAGTGGGGGGGTCACCTACGAGCAGTACTTC.

The V call is TRBV5-4, the J call TRBJ1-2; D is uncertain. Germline CDR1 is SGHNT and CDR2 is YYREEE (reference sequence). CDR3 length equals 15 residues. Deletions cut 5 bases from V and 2 bases from J, with 16 bases between. Written as DNA, the CDR3 is TGTGCCAGCAGAAACCTTACAACGCTCAACTATGGCTACACCTTC. Translation gives CASRNLTTLNYGYTF.

V and J are TRBV6-1 and TRBJ1-1; D remains unclear. V lost 1 base and J lost 7, with 10 bases in between. Germline-derived CDR1 and CDR2 are MNHNS and SASEGT. The CDR3 covers 13 residues. CDR3 coding DNA: TGTGCCAGCAGTGAAGAGGGCGGAGGTGAAGCTTTCTTT. Its protein product is CASSEEGGGEAFF.